This is a list of T cell receptor beta chains from one sample in a study of neurological immune-mediated disorders. Using its own MiXCR run on the 5' RACE reads, TCRdb lists one record per CDR3 protein. This table holds tens of thousands of distinct CDR3 sequences, roughly 3.3% found once. The sample taken for sequencing was PBMCs. The receptor set was obtained from a woman between 45 and 60 years old with multiple sclerosis. The conserved cysteine and the conserved F or W are not part of the CDR3 here. The D gene is left open where the match is weak.

V	J	D	length	CDR3
TRBV20-1	TRBJ1-3	TRBD1	12	SAWNRGPGNTIY
TRBV3-1	TRBJ2-7	.	13	ASSSGSGVTDEQY
TRBV20-1	TRBJ2-5	.	11	SARDLGRETQY
TRBV3-1	TRBJ1-1	.	11	ASSFQGNTEAF
TRBV15	TRBJ1-5	.	13	ATSKGPESNQPQH
TRBV19	TRBJ1-6	.	15	ASSIRTAGSYNSPLH
TRBV29-1	TRBJ2-7	.	11	SVGRGVGHEQY
TRBV5-5	TRBJ2-2	TRBD1	14	ASSLKTGGITGELF
TRBV12-3/TRBV12-4	TRBJ1-2	TRBD1	11	ASTPTGHYGYT
TRBV7-6	TRBJ2-2	TRBD2	20	ASSPRPPGLAGFPPNTGELF
TRBV10-3	TRBJ2-5	.	12	AISESEGKETQY
TRBV7-9	TRBJ1-3	.	14	ASSPGMGSSGNTIY
TRBV12-3/TRBV12-4	TRBJ2-1	.	13	VSSLTGAGSGEQF
TRBV12-3/TRBV12-4	TRBJ1-5	.	13	ASSFSSYSNQPQH
TRBV15	TRBJ2-5	.	14	ATSRDLDGNQETQY
TRBV7-6	TRBJ2-5	.	13	ASSLIGTLQETQY
TRBV5-1	TRBJ1-2	.	13	ASSLEGTSNYGYT
TRBV5-6	TRBJ1-2	TRBD1	13	ASSPPGGRGYGYT
TRBV20-1	TRBJ2-7	TRBD2	15	SARTLRFGRGSYEQY
TRBV2	TRBJ2-5	.	15	ASSEAVLGRNQETQY
TRBV6-1	TRBJ2-5	.	12	ASSLTDRKETQY
TRBV7-3	TRBJ2-5	.	12	ASSLMGGTETQY
TRBV2	TRBJ1-5	.	15	ASRVPQGKASNQPQH
TRBV12-3/TRBV12-4	TRBJ1-1	.	12	ASTITSLNTEAF
TRBV29-1	TRBJ1-1	.	11	SVYVVANTEAF
TRBV10-3	TRBJ2-2	TRBD2	16	AISPTSGGLMNTGELF
TRBV4-3	TRBJ1-3	.	13	ASSRKEFSGNTIY
TRBV27	TRBJ1-4	.	12	ASSFNRAGEKLF